The 29 T cell receptor beta chains listed next were all sequenced from one sample in a study of STAT5B mutations in CD4+ large granular lymphocyte leukemia (dated by TCRdb to 2021 to 2024). Libraries were prepared through the immunoSEQ multiplex PCR assay. TCRdb stores this immuneACCESS table with in-frame sequences only. Part of the clones is absent; in the studies checked, under half of the shortfall reflects unresolved V genes, and no reason is known for the rest. In this sample the table shows about 30,000 clones, 70% to 75% of which occur a single time. Of the sample, roughly 3.2% falls within the top ten clones. Sequenced input: CD4+ T cells from blood buffy coats. These receptors all stem from a human donor in good health.

The rearrangement joins TRBV14 to TRBJ1-2, with no clear D. This CDR3 has 14 amino acids. CDR1 is SGHDN, CDR2 FVKESK, per germline. The germline V and J ends were trimmed by 0 bases and 0 bases, with 5 bases remaining between them. CDR3 sequence (DNA): TGTGCCAGCAGCCAAGAGCGGGCTAACTATGGCTACACCTTC. Residues: CASSQERANYGYTF.

The chain is built from TRBV6-6 and TRBJ2-7; the D call may be TRBD1 or TRBD2 (5 bases each). Germline CDR1 reads MNHNY; CDR2 reads SVGAGI (reference sequence). The V end lost 7 bases, the J end lost 6 bases, and 16 bases lay between the germline ends. This CDR3 is built from 13 residues. CDR3 sequence reads: CASMSGTHGEQYF. In DNA form, the CDR3 reads TGTGCCAGCATGTCCGGGACCCACGGCGAGCAGTACTTC.

The chain is built from TRBV7-2 and TRBJ1-2; 7 bases fit TRBD1. This CDR3 has 17 amino acids. J gave up 0 bases and V 3 bases, and 10 bases lay outside the gene matches. CDR1 is SGHTA, CDR2 FQGNSA, per germline. CDR3 loop: CASSFSGRQGTNYGYTF. In DNA form, the CDR3 reads TGTGCCAGCAGCTTCTCTGGGCGACAGGGAACTAACTATGGCTACACCTTC.

This chain connects TRBV5-1 to TRBJ2-5; the D gene could be TRBD1 or TRBD2 (5 bases each). The J call could be wrong; TRBJ2-7 is a better fit for the DNA end. There are 15 residues in the CDR3. From germline, CDR1 is SGHRS and CDR2 YFSETQ. DNA for the CDR3: TGCGCCAGCAGCCTCCTAGGGACGGGCTCCTACGAGCAGTACTTC. Encoded protein: CASSLLGTGSYEQYF.

V is TRBV2 and J is TRBJ2-7; D is undetermined. In germline, CDR1 is SNHLY, CDR2 FYNNEI. Deletions cut 7 bases from V and 2 bases from J, with 12 bases between. This CDR3 comprises 13 residues. DNA of the CDR3: TGTGCCAGCACGAGCTCCCGGACCTACGAGCAGTACTTC. The encoded protein is CASTSSRTYEQYF. Filled out from reference TRBV2 and TRBJ2-7, the complete variable domain reads EPEVTQTPSHQVTQMGQEVILRCVPISNHLYFYWYRQILGQKVEFLVSFYNNEISEKSEIFDDQFSVERPDGSNFTLKIRSTKLEDSAMYFCASTSSRTYEQYFGPGTRLTVT.

This clone has a single count. This sequence joins TRBV15 and TRBJ1-2; a weak D match, TRBD1 (5 bases). In germline, CDR1 is LNHNV, CDR2 YYDKDF (reference sequence). The CDR3 extends over 14 amino acids. V was shortened by 1 base and J by 8 bases, with 14 bases between the two germline ends. The CDR3 DNA is TGTGCCACCAGCAGAGTAGGAGGGGTCGTCGGCTACACCTTC. Translation gives CATSRVGGVVGYTF.

The CDR3 DNA sequence: TGTGCCAGCAGTCCGGGGAAGAGCTATGGCTACACCTTC. It encodes CASSPGKSYGYTF. The chain couples TRBV27 to TRBJ1-2; no clear D gene. The V gene lost 5 bases and the J gene lost 4 bases, with 11 bases spanning the gap. This CDR3 comprises 13 residues. Looked up from germline, CDR1 is MNHEY and CDR2 is SMNVEV (reference sequence).

This clone was counted only a few times. J is TRBJ1-2 and V is TRBV5-8; a weak D match, TRBD1 (6 bases). Trimming took 4 bases from V and 4 from J, leaving 11 bases between them. The CDR3 loop spans 13 amino acids. Germline CDR1 and CDR2: SGHTS and YDEGEE. The CDR3 coding sequence is TGTGCCAGCAGCCGTACAGGGACCTATGGCTACACCTTC. Translating it yields CASSRTGTYGYTF.

This rearrangement joins TRBV6-1 to TRBJ1-5; TRBD1 agrees at 7 bases. Germline lookup yields CDR1 MNHNS and CDR2 SASEGT. The CDR3 runs 14 residues. Trimming at V came to 5 bases and at J to 6 bases, leaving 7 bases not matched to a gene. CDR3 coding DNA: TGTGCCAGCAGTAACGACAGGGTGGTTCAGCCCCAGCATTTT. It yields the protein CASSNDRVVQPQHF.

This sequence joins TRBV28 and TRBJ1-1; the D is unclear. Looked up from germline, CDR1 is MDHEN and CDR2 is SYDVKM. The length of the CDR3 is 14 residues. With 6 bases removed from V and 0 bases from J, the gap between germline ends came to 11 bases. The CDR3 DNA reads TGTGCCAGCAGGGGAGGACGGGTGAACACTGAAGCTTTCTTT. Translation gives CASRGGRVNTEAFF.

This clone has a handful of counts. The rearrangement links TRBV7-2 to TRBJ1-4; D gene uncertain. Germline V gives CDR1 SGHTA, CDR2 FQGNSA. Deletions cut 1 base from V and 12 bases from J, with 9 bases between. This CDR3 comprises 12 residues. CDR3 DNA: TGTGCCAGCAGCTTAGACCAACGGGAACTGTTTTTT. This codes for CASSLDQRELFF.

This clone was seen a handful of times. V gene TRBV19 combines with J gene TRBJ1-1; possible D gene TRBD1, 5 bases. Trimming stripped 2 bases from V and 8 bases from J, with 24 bases between. The CDR3 totals 17 residues. The germline gives CDR1 LNHDA, CDR2 SQIVND (reference sequence). The CDR3 is CASSIFPWGDRTEEAFF. In nucleotides, the CDR3 is TGTGCCAGTAGTATATTCCCGTGGGGGGATCGAACCGAGGAAGCTTTCTTT.

The genes are TRBV27 and TRBJ1-3; D uncertain. The germline V gene encodes CDR1 MNHEY and CDR2 SMNVEV (reference sequence). This CDR3 has 16 residues. V was trimmed by 2 bases and J by 0 bases, leaving 11 bases between them. This chain's CDR3 is CASSLPVWPSGNTIYF. The CDR3 DNA sequence: TGTGCCAGCAGTTTACCCGTTTGGCCCTCTGGAAACACCATATATTTT.

The chain combines TRBV27 with TRBJ1-1; D uncertain. The germline V gene has CDR1 MNHEY and CDR2 SMNVEV (reference sequence). The ends were cut back, 5 bases at V and 1 base at J, with 11 bases in the middle. The CDR3 sequence is 14 residues long. The CDR3 DNA reads as TGTGCCAGCAGTCCCCTAAGAGAGAACACTGAAGCTTTCTTT. Amino acid sequence: CASSPLRENTEAFF.

The rearrangement joins TRBV5-1 to TRBJ2-3; 11 bases line up with TRBD2. Germline loops: CDR1 SGHRS, CDR2 YFSETQ. The J segment lost 4 bases and the V segment lost 4 bases, leaving 5 bases of the junction unmatched. The CDR3 is made up of 15 amino acids. The CDR3 is CASSPGLADADTQYF. In nucleotides, the CDR3 is TGCGCCAGCAGCCCGGGACTAGCGGACGCAGATACGCAGTATTTT. Together with reference TRBV5-1 and TRBJ2-3, the CDR3 gives the full variable domain: KAGVTQTPRYLIKTRGQQVTLSCSPISGHRSVSWYQQTPGQGLQFLFEYFSETQRNKGNFPGRFSGRQFSNSRSEMNVSTLELGDSALYLCASSPGLADADTQYFGPGTRLTVL.

The chain recombines TRBV18 with TRBJ2-7; D is perhaps TRBD1 (6 bases). The length of the CDR3 is 15 residues. The V gene's germline CDR1 is KGHSH and CDR2 LQKENI. Trimming stripped 1 base from V and 6 bases from J, with 16 bases between. CDR3 in amino acids: CASSPQTHRAREQYF. For the CDR3, the DNA is TGTGCCAGCTCACCACAAACTCACAGGGCCCGCGAGCAGTACTTC.

The CDR3 sequence: CASSFARTGGLNTEAFF. The CDR3 DNA sequence: TGTGCCAGCAGCTTTGCTCGGACAGGGGGATTGAACACTGAAGCTTTCTTT. The chain has TRBV7-8 and TRBJ1-1, with 10 bases aligning to TRBD1. The trim removed 3 bases at V and 0 bases at J, leaving 7 bases unmatched. Germline CDR1 is SGHVS and CDR2 is FQNEAQ. The CDR3 is 17 amino acids. Supplemented by reference TRBV7-8 and TRBJ1-1, the full variable domain reads GAGVSQSPRYKVAKRGQDVALRCDPISGHVSLFWYQQALGQGPEFLTYFQNEAQLDKSGLPSDRFFAERPEGSVSTLKIQRTQQEDSAVYLCASSFARTGGLNTEAFFGQGTRLTVV.

V gene TRBV2 combines with J gene TRBJ2-7; TRBD1 matches 12 bases. CDR3 length: 15 amino acids. J was trimmed by 2 bases and V by 5 bases; bases with no gene match: 4. Germline CDR1 and CDR2: SNHLY and FYNNEI. The CDR3: CASSMGQGAPYEQYF. The DNA of the CDR3 is TGTGCCAGCAGTATGGGACAGGGGGCTCCCTACGAGCAGTACTTC.

The chain links TRBV6-5 to TRBJ2-4; D may be TRBD2 (5 bases). Trimming removed 8 bases at V and 3 bases at J, with 11 bases between. The germline gives CDR1 MNHEY, CDR2 SVGAGI. The CDR3 runs to 13 residues. This CDR3 is CASSVRGKNIQYF. As DNA, the CDR3 is TGTGCCAGCTCCGTCCGGGGCAAAAACATTCAGTACTTC.

The rearrangement links TRBV28 to TRBJ1-2; weak D call: TRBD1 (6 bases). The CDR3 covers 15 residues. Looked up from germline, CDR1 is MDHEN and CDR2 is SYDVKM. V dropped 6 bases and J dropped 8 bases, with 22 bases sitting between them. For the CDR3, the DNA is TGTGCCAGCAGGCGCCGGGACATTGAGACGGGAGGCTACACCTTC. Amino acids: CASRRRDIETGGYTF.

The genes are TRBV6-6 and TRBJ1-5, with 8 positions matching TRBD1. This CDR3 region has 15 residues. V gave up 2 bases and J gave up 7 bases; unmatched junction bases: 7. Germline V lookup: CDR1 MNHNY, CDR2 SVGAGI (reference sequence). The CDR3, as DNA: TGTGCCAGCAGTTACGGACAGGGCGGGACACAGCCCCAGCATTTT. Residues: CASSYGQGGTQPQHF.

The chain uses TRBV6-1 and TRBJ2-3, with 12 bases identical to TRBD2. This CDR3 has 17 residues. Germline V gene data show CDR1 as MNHNS and CDR2 as SASEGT. V lost 0 bases, J lost 2 bases, and 3 bases stayed unmatched. This CDR3 reads CASSEATSGGTTDTQYF. The CDR3 coding sequence is TGTGCCAGCAGTGAAGCGACTAGCGGGGGTACCACAGATACGCAGTATTTT.

This clone was seen just once. This chain links TRBV7-8 with TRBJ2-2; D ambiguous. This CDR3 contains 12 residues. Germline V gene sequence: CDR1 SGHVS, CDR2 FQNEAQ. Trimming pared 5 bases from V and 6 bases from J, leaving 7 bases between. In DNA form, the CDR3 reads TGTGCCAGCAGCCAGCACCCCGGGGAGCTGTTTTTT. It codes for CASSQHPGELFF. The full variable domain, completed using reference TRBV7-8 and TRBJ2-2, is GAGVSQSPRYKVAKRGQDVALRCDPISGHVSLFWYQQALGQGPEFLTYFQNEAQLDKSGLPSDRFFAERPEGSVSTLKIQRTQQEDSAVYLCASSQHPGELFFGEGSRLTVL.

V and J are TRBV7-9 and TRBJ2-5, with 8 bases lining up with TRBD2. The CDR3 has 14 amino acids. Germline CDR1 SEHNR, CDR2 FQNEAQ (reference sequence). The V gene end was trimmed by 3 bases and the J gene end by 5 bases; junction bases not matched to a gene: 5. CDR3 sequence: CASSFGLAFETQYF. The CDR3 coding sequence is TGTGCCAGCAGCTTCGGACTAGCATTTGAGACCCAGTACTTC. The variable domain in full, completed from reference TRBV7-9 and TRBJ2-5, reads DTGVSQNPRHKITKRGQNVTFRCDPISEHNRLYWYRQTLGQGPEFLTYFQNEAQLEKSRLLSDRFSAERPKGSFSTLEIQRTEQGDSAMYLCASSFGLAFETQYFGPGTRLLVL.

V and J are TRBV6-5 and TRBJ1-1; no clear D gene. Germline V CDR1 and CDR2: MNHEY, SVGAGI. CDR3 length equals 14 residues. V gave up 0 bases and J gave up 6 bases, with 11 bases separating them. In DNA, the CDR3 is TGTGCCAGCAGTTACTCGTCGTCTTTCGCTGAAGCTTTCTTT. It codes for CASSYSSSFAEAFF.

The DNA for the CDR3 is TGTGCCAGCAGCCAGCCTTCTCGGGAAGAGACCCAGTACTTC. The encoded protein is CASSQPSREETQYF. The chain links TRBV5-4 to TRBJ2-5; D is uncertain. Between the trimmed V and J ends, which lost 4 bases and 3 bases, there was a span of 13 bases. This CDR3 contains 14 residues. Germline V gene lookup returns CDR1 SGHNT and CDR2 YYREEE (reference sequence). The whole variable domain, filled in from reference TRBV5-4 and TRBJ2-5, reads ETGVTQSPTHLIKTRGQQVTLRCSSQSGHNTVSWYQQALGQGPQFIFQYYREEENGRGNFPPRFSGLQFPNYSSELNVNALELDDSALYLCASSQPSREETQYFGPGTRLLVL.

This clone was recorded once. This rearrangement joins TRBV4-3 to TRBJ2-3, with 10 bases that match TRBD2. Trimming took 3 bases from V and 8 from J; bases not matched to a gene: 11. CDR1 is LGHNA and CDR2 is YSLEER in the germline V gene. The CDR3 has 16 amino acids. As DNA, the CDR3 is TGCGCCAGCAGCCATGGAGCAGCGGGAGGGCCGGGTACGCAGTATTTT. Protein: CASSHGAAGGPGTQYF.

This clone was seen just once. The V gene is TRBV18, the J gene TRBJ2-5; no reliable D call. Germline V gives CDR1 KGHSH, CDR2 LQKENI. Between the trimmed V and J ends, which lost 1 base and 0 bases, there was a span of 12 bases. The CDR3 extends over 16 amino acids. The CDR3 reads CASSPLYSPDQETQYF. CDR3 DNA sequence: TGTGCCAGCTCACCACTGTACTCCCCGGACCAAGAGACCCAGTACTTC. The entire variable domain, with the rest obtained from reference TRBV18 and TRBJ2-5, is as follows: NAGVMQNPRHLVRRRGQEARLRCSPMKGHSHVYWYRQLPEEGLKFMVYLQKENIIDESGMPKERFSAEFPKEGPSILRIQQVVRGDSAAYFCASSPLYSPDQETQYFGPGTRLLVL.

This clone was detected only a few times. The J gene is TRBJ1-2, the V gene TRBV5-1, with D perhaps TRBD1 (5 bases). The CDR3 is 15 residues long. From germline, CDR1 is SGHRS and CDR2 YFSETQ. The V end lost 0 bases, the J end lost 2 bases, and 11 bases lay between the germline ends. For the CDR3, the DNA is TGCGCCAGCAGCTTGGGGGGACGCCGGAACTATGGCTACACCTTC. Translation gives CASSLGGRRNYGYTF.